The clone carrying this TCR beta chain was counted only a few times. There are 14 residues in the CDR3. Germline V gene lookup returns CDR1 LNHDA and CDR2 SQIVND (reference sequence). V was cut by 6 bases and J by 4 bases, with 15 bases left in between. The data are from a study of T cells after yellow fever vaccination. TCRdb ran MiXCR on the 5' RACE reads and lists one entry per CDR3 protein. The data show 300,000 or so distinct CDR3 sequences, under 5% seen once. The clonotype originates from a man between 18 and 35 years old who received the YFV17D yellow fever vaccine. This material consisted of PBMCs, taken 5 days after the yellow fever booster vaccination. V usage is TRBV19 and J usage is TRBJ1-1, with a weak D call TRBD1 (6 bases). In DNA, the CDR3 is TGTGCCAGTAGGCAGGGGAGAGTTGGCACTGAAGCTTTCTTT. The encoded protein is CASRQGRVGTEAFF.